This T cell receptor (beta chain) was sequenced in a study of blood T cell repertoires in COVID-19. Study as a whole: Sites across the United States, Italy and Spain contributed samples from acute and convalescent COVID-19. T cells, B-cell-depleted T cells, or PBMCs provided the cDNA or gDNA that served as material.

Authors' analysis steps: Reference gene primers were amplified, and this amplification served to estimate nucleated cell counts. Repertoires were generated with immunoSEQ multiplex PCR, while TCRdb's copy carries only in-frame clones and drops some. V and J calls and clone size are as listed in that table; D and trimming were resolved from the DNA. Of around 30,000 clones in the sample, around 86% are singletons; the top ten hold around 12%. Material for sequencing was peripheral blood. The source of this sequence is a human donor in a cohort sampled during active COVID-19. The donor label of this sample is uncertain.

The CDR3 region has the DNA TGTGCCATCAGTCGGACTAGCGGGAGGAGGGGGGCGAGCTCCTACAATGAGCAGTTCTTC. Translated: CAISRTSGRRGASSYNEQFF. This chain connects TRBV10-3 to TRBJ2-1; 14 positions match TRBD2. The junction had 12 bases not matched to a gene; V was cut back by 5 bases and J by 0 bases. The CDR3 consists of 20 residues. Germline V gives CDR1 ENHRY, CDR2 SYGVKD.